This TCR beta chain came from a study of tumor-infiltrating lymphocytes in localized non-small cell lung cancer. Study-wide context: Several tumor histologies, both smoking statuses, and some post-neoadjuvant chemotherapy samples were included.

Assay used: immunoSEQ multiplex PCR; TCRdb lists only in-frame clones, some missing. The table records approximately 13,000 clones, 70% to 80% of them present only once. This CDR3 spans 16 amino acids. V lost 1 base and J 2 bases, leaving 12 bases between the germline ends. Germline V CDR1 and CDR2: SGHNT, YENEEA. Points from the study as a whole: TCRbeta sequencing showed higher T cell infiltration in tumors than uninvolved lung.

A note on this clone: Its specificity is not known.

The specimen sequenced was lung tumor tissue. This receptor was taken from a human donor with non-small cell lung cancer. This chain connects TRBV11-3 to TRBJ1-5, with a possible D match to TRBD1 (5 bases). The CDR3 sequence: CASSLGGTDCNQPQHF. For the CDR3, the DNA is TGTGCCAGCAGCTTAGGGGGGACCGATTGCAATCAGCCCCAGCATTTT.